The present T cell receptor beta chain was sequenced within a study of response to subunit inactivated influenza vaccine. Germline CDR1 reads MNHEY; CDR2 reads SVGEGT. This CDR3 spans 15 amino acids. Points on this clonotype: As yet, its antigen is unknown. One end of the junction fails to match germline, which may point to a read error.

TCRdb independently ran MiXCR on the RT-PCR reads; one entry per CDR3 protein. The sample carries 800,000 to 1,000,000 distinct CDR3 sequences, around 21% recorded once. Study findings and constraints: The authors suggested that few new T cells are recruited per seasonal influenza vaccination.

This sequence was found in a man aged 50 or older who received an inactivated influenza vaccine. Sequenced here: PBMCs from blood, sampled approximately 5 days after vaccination. The chain uses TRBV6-2 or TRBV6-3 and TRBJ2-7; 13 positions agree with TRBD2. The CDR3: CASSRLAGGQGEQYF. The CDR3 bases are TGTGCCAGCAGCAGACTAGCGGGAGGCCAGGGAGAGCAGTACTTT.